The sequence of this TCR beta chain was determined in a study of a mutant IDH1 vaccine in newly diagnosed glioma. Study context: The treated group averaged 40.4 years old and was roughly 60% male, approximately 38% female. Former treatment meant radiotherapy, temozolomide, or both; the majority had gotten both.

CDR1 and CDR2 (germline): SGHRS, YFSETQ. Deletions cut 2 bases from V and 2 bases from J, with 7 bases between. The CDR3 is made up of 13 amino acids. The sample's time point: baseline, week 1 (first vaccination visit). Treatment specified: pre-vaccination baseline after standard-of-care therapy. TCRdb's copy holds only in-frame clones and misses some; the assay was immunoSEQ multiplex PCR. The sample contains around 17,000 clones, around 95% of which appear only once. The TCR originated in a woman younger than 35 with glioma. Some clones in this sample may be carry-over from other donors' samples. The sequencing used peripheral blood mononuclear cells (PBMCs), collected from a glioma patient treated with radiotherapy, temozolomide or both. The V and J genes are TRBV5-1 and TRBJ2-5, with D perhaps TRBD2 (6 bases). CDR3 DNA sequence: TGCGCCAGCAGCTTTGGAGGGCAAGAGACCCAGTACTTC. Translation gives CASSFGGQETQYF.